A selection of T cell receptor beta chains follows, all from one sample in a study of Tregs in tolerant kidney transplant recipients. Clones were read by immunoSEQ multiplex PCR, and TCRdb kept only the in-frame ones, dropping some. The table includes about 110,000 clones, 90% detected once. The sequences come from CD4+ T cells from blood, collected before the transplant. Every receptor here comes from a human donor who received a combined kidney and bone marrow transplant. CDR3s include the opening cysteine and the closing phenylalanine or tryptophan. Fields, in order: V gene, J gene, D gene, clone size, CDR3 DNA, CDR3 protein. D genes are given only for firm matches. Clone size appears in some rows only: once, few, many, or a class for an expanded clone.

>TRBV2|TRBJ2-3|NA|few
TGTGCCAGCGACAGTAGCACAGATACGCAGTATTTT
CASDSSTDTQYF
>TRBV6-4|TRBJ2-2|TRBD1|NA
TGTGCCAGCAGTGTGGACAGGGTCGCCGGGGAGCTGTTTTTT
CASSVDRVAGELFF
>TRBV14|TRBJ1-1|NA|NA
TGTGCCAGCAGCCAAGATTACAGTGAAGCTTTCTTT
CASSQDYSEAFF
>TRBV6-5|TRBJ2-3|NA|NA
TGTGCCAGCAGTTACCTTGGGGCAGGGTACACAGATACGCAGTATTTT
CASSYLGAGYTDTQYF
>TRBV14|TRBJ1-2|NA|NA
TGTGCCAGCAGCCACAAACAAGGAGGGACCACGGGCTACACCTTC
CASSHKQGGTTGYTF
>TRBV6-6|TRBJ2-1|TRBD2|NA
TGTGCCAGCAGAGAGGGGAGGCAGGGACTATTCTTC
CASREGRQGLFF
>TRBV13|TRBJ1-1|NA|few
TGTGCCAGCAGCTTACAGGAGAACACTGAAGCTTTCTTT
CASSLQENTEAFF
>TRBV7-2|TRBJ2-4|TRBD1|once
TGTGCCAGCAGCTTCGGACAGGAAAGAAACATTCAGTACTTC
CASSFGQERNIQYF
>TRBV27|TRBJ1-5|TRBD1|NA
TGTGCCAGCAGTTTTTGGGCAGGGGGCCGGATAAATCAGCCCCAGCATTTT
CASSFWAGGRINQPQHF
>TRBV30|TRBJ2-1|NA|NA
TGTGCCTGGAGTACGACTCCCCTGGTCGAGCAGTTCTTC
CAWSTTPLVEQFF
>TRBV6-5|TRBJ2-7|TRBD2|NA
TGTGCCAGCAGTTACTTCCGGACTAGCTCGCTCGACGAGCAGTACTTC
CASSYFRTSSLDEQYF
>TRBV2|TRBJ1-1|NA|NA
TGTGCCAGCAGCAAGGAGACGAACACTGAAGCTTTCTTT
CASSKETNTEAFF
>TRBV1|TRBJ2-7|NA|once
TGCACCAGCAGCCGGCGGGAGACTAGCGGGGACTCCTACGAGCAGTACTTC
CTSSRRETSGDSYEQYF
>TRBV10-1|TRBJ1-1|NA|NA
TGCGCCAGCAGTCGGGTCAACACTGAAGCTTTCTTT
CASSRVNTEAFF
>TRBV19|TRBJ2-7|NA|NA
TGTGCCAGTAGTTCCAAACAGGGAGGGTACGAGCAGTACTTC
CASSSKQGGYEQYF
>TRBV5-4|TRBJ2-3|NA|NA
TGTGCCAGCAGCTTAGGGGCCTCCAACACAGATACGCAGTATTTT
CASSLGASNTDTQYF
>TRBV6-6|TRBJ2-7|TRBD2|NA
TGTGCCAGCAGTTACCCGGGGGGCGAGCAGTACTTC
CASSYPGGEQYF
>TRBV29-1|TRBJ2-7|TRBD2|NA
TGCAGCGTTGGCCACCGGCTAGCGGGCGACTACGAGCAGTACTTC
CSVGHRLAGDYEQYF
>TRBV30|TRBJ2-7|TRBD2|few
TGTGCCTGGTCACCTAGCGGGACCTACGAGCAGTACTTC
CAWSPSGTYEQYF
>TRBV10-3|TRBJ1-5|NA|NA
TGTGCCATCAGTGATGGGCCCAGCAGCAATCAGCCCCAGCATTTT
CAISDGPSSNQPQHF
>TRBV15|TRBJ2-5|TRBD1|NA
TGTGCCACCCTCCTCGGACAGGGATTCCAAGAGACCCAGTACTTC
CATLLGQGFQETQYF
>TRBV5-6|TRBJ2-7|NA|few
TGTGCCAGCAGCTTGGCAGCCTACGAGCAGTACTTC
CASSLAAYEQYF
>TRBV6-5|TRBJ1-2|NA|NA
TGTGCCAGCAGTTACCGGGGGGCGAGCTATGGCTACACCTTC
CASSYRGASYGYTF
>TRBV7-2|TRBJ2-7|NA|NA
TGTGCCAGCAGCTTAGTAGGGACTTCCCTGGGCGAGCAGTACTTC
CASSLVGTSLGEQYF
>TRBV2|TRBJ1-2|NA|NA
TGTGCCAGCAGTGTGGACAGAGCTAACTATGGCTACACCTTC
CASSVDRANYGYTF
>TRBV5-4|TRBJ2-6|TRBD1|NA
TGTGCCAGCAGCCTCGGGACAGGAGATAGGACTGGGGCCAACGTCCTGACTTTC
CASSLGTGDRTGANVLTF
>TRBV7-2|TRBJ1-4|TRBD1|NA
TGTGCCAGCAGCTCCCGCCCGGGACAGGGGGGGAATGGGGAAAAACTGTTTTTT
CASSSRPGQGGNGEKLFF
>TRBV5-6|TRBJ1-2|NA|NA
TGTGCCAGCAGCCCCCCGGGGGTACGAGGCTACACCTTC
CASSPPGVRGYTF
>TRBV21-1|TRBJ2-7|NA|NA
TGTGCCAGCAGCACGGCTGGGGACACACATTCCTACGAGCAGTACTTC
CASSTAGDTHSYEQYF
>TRBV4-1|TRBJ2-5|TRBD2|NA
TGCGCCAGCAGCCCCGGACTAGCGGGAGTTGGGGAGACCCAGTACTTC
CASSPGLAGVGETQYF
>TRBV12-5|TRBJ2-7|TRBD1|once
TGTGCTAGTGGCCGCGACCCCCCGGGACAGGTTTTCTACGAGCAGTACTTC
CASGRDPPGQVFYEQYF
>TRBV21-1|TRBJ2-1|NA|NA
TGTGCCAGCAGCGGGACTAGCGGGAGGAGGGAATCCTACAATGAGCAGTTCTTC
CASSGTSGRRESYNEQFF